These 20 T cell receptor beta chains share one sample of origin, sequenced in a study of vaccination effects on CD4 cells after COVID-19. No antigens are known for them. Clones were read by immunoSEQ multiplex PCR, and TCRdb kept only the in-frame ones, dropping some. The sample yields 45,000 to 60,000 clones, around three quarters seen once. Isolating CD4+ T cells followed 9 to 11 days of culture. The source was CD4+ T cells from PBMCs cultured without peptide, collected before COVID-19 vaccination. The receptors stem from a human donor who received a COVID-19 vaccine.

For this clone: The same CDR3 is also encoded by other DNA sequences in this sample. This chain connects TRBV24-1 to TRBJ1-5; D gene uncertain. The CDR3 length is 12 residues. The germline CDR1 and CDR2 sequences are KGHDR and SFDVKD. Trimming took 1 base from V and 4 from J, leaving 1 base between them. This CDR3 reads CATSDLNQPQHF. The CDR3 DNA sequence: TGTGCCACCAGTGATTTAAATCAGCCCCAGCATTTT.

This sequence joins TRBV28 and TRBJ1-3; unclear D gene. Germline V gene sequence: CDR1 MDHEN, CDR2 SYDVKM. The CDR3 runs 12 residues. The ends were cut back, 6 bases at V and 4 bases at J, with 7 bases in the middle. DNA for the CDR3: TGTGCCAGCAGGGTTGGCGGAAACACCATATATTTT. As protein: CASRVGGNTIYF.

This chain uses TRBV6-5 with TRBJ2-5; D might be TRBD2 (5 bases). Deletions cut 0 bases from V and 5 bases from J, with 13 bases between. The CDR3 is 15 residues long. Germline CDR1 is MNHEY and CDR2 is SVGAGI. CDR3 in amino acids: CASSYSPGGGETQYF. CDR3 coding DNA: TGTGCCAGCAGTTACTCGCCAGGCGGCGGGGAGACCCAGTACTTC.

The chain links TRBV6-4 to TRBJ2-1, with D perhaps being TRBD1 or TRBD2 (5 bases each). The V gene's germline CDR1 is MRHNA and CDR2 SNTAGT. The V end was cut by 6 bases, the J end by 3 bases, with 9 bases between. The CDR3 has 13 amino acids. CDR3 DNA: TGTGCCAGCAGAGGGACGAACTACAATGAGCAGTTCTTC. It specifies CASRGTNYNEQFF.

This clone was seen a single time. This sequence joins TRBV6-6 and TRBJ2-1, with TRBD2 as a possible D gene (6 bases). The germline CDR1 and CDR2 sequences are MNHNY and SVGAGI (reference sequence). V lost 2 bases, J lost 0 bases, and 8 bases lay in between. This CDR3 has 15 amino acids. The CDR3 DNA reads TGTGCCAGCAGTTACGGAGGGAGCTCCTACAATGAGCAGTTCTTC. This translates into CASSYGGSSYNEQFF.

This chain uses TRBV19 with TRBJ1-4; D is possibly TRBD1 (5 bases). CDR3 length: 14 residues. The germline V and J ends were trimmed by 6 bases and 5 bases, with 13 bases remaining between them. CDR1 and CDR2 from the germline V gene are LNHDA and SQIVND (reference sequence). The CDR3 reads CASSPWTLNEKLFF. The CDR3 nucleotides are TGTGCCAGTAGCCCCTGGACACTAAATGAAAAACTGTTTTTT.

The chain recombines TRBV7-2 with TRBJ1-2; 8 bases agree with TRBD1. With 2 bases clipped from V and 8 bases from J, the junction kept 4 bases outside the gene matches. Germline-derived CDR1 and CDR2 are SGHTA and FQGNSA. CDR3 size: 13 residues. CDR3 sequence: CASSLPPGGGYTF. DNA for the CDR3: TGTGCCAGCAGCTTACCCCCAGGGGGCGGCTACACCTTC.

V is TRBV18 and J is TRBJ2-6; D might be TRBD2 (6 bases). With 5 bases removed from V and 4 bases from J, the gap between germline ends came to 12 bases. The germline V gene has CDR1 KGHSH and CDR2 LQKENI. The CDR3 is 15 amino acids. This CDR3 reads CASSAGLRGANVLTF. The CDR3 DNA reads TGTGCCAGCTCAGCGGGACTGCGAGGGGCCAACGTCCTGACTTTC. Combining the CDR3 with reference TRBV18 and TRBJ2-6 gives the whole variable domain NAGVMQNPRHLVRRRGQEARLRCSPMKGHSHVYWYRQLPEEGLKFMVYLQKENIIDESGMPKERFSAEFPKEGPSILRIQQVVRGDSAAYFCASSAGLRGANVLTFGAGSRLTVL.

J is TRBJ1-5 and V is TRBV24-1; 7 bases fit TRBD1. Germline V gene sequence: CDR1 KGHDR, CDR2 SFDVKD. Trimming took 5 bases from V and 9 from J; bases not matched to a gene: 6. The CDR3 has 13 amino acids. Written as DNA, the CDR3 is TGTGCCACCAGTGTCACAGGGGATCGGCCCCAGCATTTT. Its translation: CATSVTGDRPQHF.

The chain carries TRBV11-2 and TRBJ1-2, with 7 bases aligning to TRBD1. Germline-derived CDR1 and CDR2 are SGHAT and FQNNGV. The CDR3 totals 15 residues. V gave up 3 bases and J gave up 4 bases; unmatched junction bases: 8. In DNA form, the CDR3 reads TGTGCCAGCAGCTTGGGACAGAGCCAGGTCTATGGCTACACCTTC. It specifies CASSLGQSQVYGYTF.

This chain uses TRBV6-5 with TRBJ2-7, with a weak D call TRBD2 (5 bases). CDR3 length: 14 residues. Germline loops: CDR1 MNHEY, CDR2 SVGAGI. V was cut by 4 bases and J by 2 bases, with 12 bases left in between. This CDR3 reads CASSFSGRAYEQYV. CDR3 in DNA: TGTGCCAGCAGTTTCTCGGGGAGAGCCTACGAGCAGTACGTC.

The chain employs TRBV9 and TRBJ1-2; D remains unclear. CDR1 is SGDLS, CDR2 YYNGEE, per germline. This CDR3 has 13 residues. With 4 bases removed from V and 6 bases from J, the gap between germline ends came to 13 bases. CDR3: CASSTHPANGYTF. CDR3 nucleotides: TGTGCCAGCAGCACCCACCCAGCCAATGGCTACACCTTC.

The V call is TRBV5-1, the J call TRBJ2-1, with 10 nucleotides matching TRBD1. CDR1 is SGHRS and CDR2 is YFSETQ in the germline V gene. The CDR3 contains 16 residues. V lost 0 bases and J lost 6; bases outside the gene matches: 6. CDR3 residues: CASSLGPGQGFNEQFF. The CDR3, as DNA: TGCGCCAGCAGCTTGGGGCCGGGACAGGGGTTCAATGAGCAGTTCTTC. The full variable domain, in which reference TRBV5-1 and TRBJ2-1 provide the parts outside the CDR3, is KAGVTQTPRYLIKTRGQQVTLSCSPISGHRSVSWYQQTPGQGLQFLFEYFSETQRNKGNFPGRFSGRQFSNSRSEMNVSTLELGDSALYLCASSLGPGQGFNEQFFGPGTRLTVL.

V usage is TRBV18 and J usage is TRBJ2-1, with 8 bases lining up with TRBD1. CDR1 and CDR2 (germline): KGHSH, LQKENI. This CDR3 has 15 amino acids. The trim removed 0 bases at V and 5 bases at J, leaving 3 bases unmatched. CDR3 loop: CASSPPRGQDNEQFF. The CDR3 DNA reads TGTGCCAGCTCACCACCCAGGGGGCAGGACAATGAGCAGTTCTTC.

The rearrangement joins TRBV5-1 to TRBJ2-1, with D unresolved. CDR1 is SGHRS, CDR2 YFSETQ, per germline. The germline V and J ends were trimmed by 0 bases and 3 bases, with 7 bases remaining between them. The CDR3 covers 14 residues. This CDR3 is CASSLGDNYNEQFF. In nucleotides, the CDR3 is TGCGCCAGCAGCTTGGGCGACAACTACAATGAGCAGTTCTTC. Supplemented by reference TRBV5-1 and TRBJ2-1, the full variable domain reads KAGVTQTPRYLIKTRGQQVTLSCSPISGHRSVSWYQQTPGQGLQFLFEYFSETQRNKGNFPGRFSGRQFSNSRSEMNVSTLELGDSALYLCASSLGDNYNEQFFGPGTRLTVL.

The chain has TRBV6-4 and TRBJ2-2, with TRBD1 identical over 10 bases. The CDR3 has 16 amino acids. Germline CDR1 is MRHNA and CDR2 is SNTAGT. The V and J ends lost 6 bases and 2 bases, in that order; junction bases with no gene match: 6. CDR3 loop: CASSPGQGPNTGELFF. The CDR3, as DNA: TGTGCCAGCAGCCCGGGACAGGGGCCAAACACCGGGGAGCTGTTTTTT.

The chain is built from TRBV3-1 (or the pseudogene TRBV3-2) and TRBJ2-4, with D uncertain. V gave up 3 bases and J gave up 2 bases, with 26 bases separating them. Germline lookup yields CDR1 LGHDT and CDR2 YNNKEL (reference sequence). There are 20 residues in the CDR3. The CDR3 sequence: CASSQTLKHLNAPSKNIQYF. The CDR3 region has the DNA TGTGCCAGCAGCCAGACTCTTAAACACTTAAACGCTCCCTCCAAAAACATTCAGTACTTC.

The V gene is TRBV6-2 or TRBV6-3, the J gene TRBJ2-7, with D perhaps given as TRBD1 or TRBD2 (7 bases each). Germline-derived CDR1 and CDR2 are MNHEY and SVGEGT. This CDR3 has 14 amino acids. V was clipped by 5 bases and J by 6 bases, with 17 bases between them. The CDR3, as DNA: TGTGCCAGCAGTGGGAATCGCAGGGGGGGCGAGCAGTACGTC. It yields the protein CASSGNRRGGEQYV.

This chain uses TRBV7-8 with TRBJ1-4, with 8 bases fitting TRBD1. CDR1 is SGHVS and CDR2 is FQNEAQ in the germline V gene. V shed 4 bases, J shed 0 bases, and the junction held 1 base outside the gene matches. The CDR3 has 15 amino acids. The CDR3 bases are TGTGCCAGCAGCTCGGACAGGGCAACTAATGAAAAACTGTTTTTT. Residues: CASSSDRATNEKLFF.

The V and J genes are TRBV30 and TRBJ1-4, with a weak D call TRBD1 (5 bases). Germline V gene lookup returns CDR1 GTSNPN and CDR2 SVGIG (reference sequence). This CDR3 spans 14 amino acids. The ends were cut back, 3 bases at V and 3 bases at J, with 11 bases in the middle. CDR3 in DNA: TGTGCCTGGAGCGTAACAGGTGCTAATGAAAAACTGTTTTTT. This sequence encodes CAWSVTGANEKLFF.